This T cell receptor (beta chain) was identified during a study of identical twins. Points from the study as a whole: In cord blood, abundant beta clonotypes had fewer insertions; memory showed no trend. Invariant MAIT and iNKT cells could partly confound zero-insertion analyses.

The junction had 5 bases not matched to a gene; V was cut back by 1 base and J by 2 bases. Germline CDR1 SGHAT, CDR2 FQNNGV. This CDR3 has 17 amino acids. Template switching, a step in the protocol, added a universal primer site, and cDNA carried unique molecular identifiers. TCRdb used MiXCR to reprocess the 5' RACE reads, holding one entry per CDR3 protein. The profile shows about 390,000 distinct CDR3 sequences, approximately 8.7% of them singletons. With regard to this clonotype: Its antigen is not known.

This TCR derives from a woman between 50 and 59 years old in good health. The rearrangement uses TRBV11-2 and TRBJ2-6, with 7 positions matching TRBD1. The sequencing input was naive T cells sorted from blood. DNA of the CDR3: TGTGCCAGCAGCTTAGTGAGGCAGGGGGCTGGGGCCAACGTCCTGACTTTC. Its protein product is CASSLVRQGAGANVLTF.